A single sample gave rise to the 22 T cell receptor beta chains below, sequenced in a study of shared clonotypes between healthy human individuals. CD45RO-negative CD8 cells positively selected for CCR7 made up the naive population, which excluded terminally differentiated effector memory CD45RA+ cells. Measured with immunoSEQ multiplex PCR; TCRdb has only the in-frame clones, and not every one. The sample has some 2.1 million clones; roughly 93% are singletons. Sequences were obtained from naive CD8+ T cells from PBMCs. The receptors shown here come from a man between 18 and 35 years old in good health. Some clones in this sample may be carry-over from other donors' samples.

The chain uses TRBV27 and TRBJ2-1; D possibly corresponds to TRBD2 (5 bases). The V and J ends lost 6 bases and 0 bases respectively, with 15 bases between them. CDR1 and CDR2 from the germline V gene are MNHEY and SMNVEV (reference sequence). The CDR3 length is 16 residues. The CDR3 protein is CASSTLPGSSYNEQFF. The CDR3 bases are TGTGCCAGCAGCACCCTCCCGGGGAGCTCCTACAATGAGCAGTTCTTC.

The V gene is TRBV6-1, the J gene TRBJ2-1; the D gene is possibly TRBD2 (6 bases). CDR1 and CDR2 (germline): MNHNS, SASEGT. This CDR3 spans 16 amino acids. Trimming left V 4 bases short and J 6 bases short, with 19 bases between. This CDR3 reads CASSGTGLFLGNEQFF. The CDR3 DNA reads as TGTGCCAGCAGTGGGACCGGACTATTTCTTGGCAATGAGCAGTTCTTC.

The gene calls are TRBV27 and TRBJ2-7; possible D gene TRBD2, 5 bases. The V gene lost 4 bases and the J gene lost 5 bases, with 15 bases spanning the gap. Germline CDR1 MNHEY, CDR2 SMNVEV (reference sequence). This CDR3 has 14 residues. In DNA form, the CDR3 reads TGTGCCAGCAGTTATCAGCGGTTCTCAGACGAGCAGTACTTC. Translation: CASSYQRFSDEQYF.

This chain uses TRBV7-8 with TRBJ2-2, with D hard to call. Germline values: CDR1 SGHVS, CDR2 FQNEAQ. The CDR3 is 16 amino acids. V dropped 4 bases and J dropped 5 bases, with 17 bases sitting between them. CDR3 residues: CASSSFPTPGTGELFF. DNA of the CDR3: TGTGCCAGCAGCTCGTTTCCAACGCCTGGGACCGGGGAGCTGTTTTTT.

With regard to this clone: This sample includes further DNA sequences coding for the same CDR3. V and J are TRBV4-1 and TRBJ1-1; D is undetermined. Trimming pared 1 base from V and 2 bases from J, leaving 5 bases between. Germline CDR1 is MGHRA and CDR2 is YSYEKL. The CDR3 extends over 13 amino acids. CDR3 region: CASSQVVNTEAFF. CDR3 bases: TGCGCCAGCAGCCAAGTAGTAAACACTGAAGCTTTCTTT.

The CDR3 DNA reads as TGTGCCAGCGGTTCCGGGACAGGCAGCTATGGCTACACCTTC. Amino acids: CASGSGTGSYGYTF. The chain links TRBV27 to TRBJ1-2, with 8 nucleotides matching TRBD1. Germline CDR1 is MNHEY and CDR2 is SMNVEV (reference sequence). Trimming cost V 8 bases and J 4 bases; bases outside gene matches: 9. CDR3 length equals 14 residues.

The chain couples TRBV19 to TRBJ2-1, with D possibly being TRBD1 (5 bases). The V gene lost 10 bases and the J gene lost 15 bases, with 22 bases spanning the gap. CDR3 length: 12 amino acids. In germline, CDR1 is LNHDA, CDR2 SQIVND (reference sequence). The DNA of the CDR3 is TGTGCCACCCCCCCAAAGGGGATGGATCCGTTCTTC. Its translation is CATPPKGMDPFF.

DNA of the CDR3: TGTGCCAGTAGTCCCTTTCCGGCCGGACAGGGACCATTGTTCGGGGAGCTGTTTTTT. As protein: CASSPFPAGQGPLFGELFF. The chain links TRBV19 to TRBJ2-2; TRBD1 agrees at 8 bases. Trimming cost V 5 bases and J 7 bases; bases outside gene matches: 21. This CDR3 has 19 amino acids. The germline gives CDR1 LNHDA, CDR2 SQIVND (reference sequence).

The chain has TRBV19 and TRBJ2-7, with 7 bases identical to TRBD1. The CDR3 loop spans 13 amino acids. The V segment lost 4 bases and the J segment 3 bases; nucleotides outside the gene matches: 3. From germline, CDR1 is LNHDA and CDR2 SQIVND (reference sequence). CDR3: CASSTTGNYEQYF. The DNA of the CDR3 is TGTGCCAGTAGTACGACAGGGAACTACGAGCAGTACTTC.

The V call is TRBV7-9, the J call TRBJ2-1; no reliable D call. Trimming removed 5 bases at V and 9 bases at J, with 17 bases between. The germline gives CDR1 SEHNR, CDR2 FQNEAQ (reference sequence). The CDR3 spans 14 residues. CDR3 amino acids: CASSESRSRGEQFF. For the CDR3, the DNA is TGTGCCAGCAGCGAATCGCGTAGCAGAGGTGAGCAGTTCTTC.

Remarks on this clone: The sample carries other DNA sequences with the same CDR3. The chain joins TRBV19 to TRBJ2-3, with D unresolved. Germline values: CDR1 LNHDA, CDR2 SQIVND (reference sequence). The V and J ends lost 5 bases and 0 bases respectively, with 9 bases between them. The CDR3 loop spans 14 amino acids. This CDR3 is CASSPRGSTDTQYF. The CDR3 bases are TGTGCCAGTAGTCCGCGTGGGAGCACAGATACGCAGTATTTT. The full variable domain, with the rest looked up from reference TRBV19 and TRBJ2-3, is DGGITQSPKYLFRKEGQNVTLSCEQNLNHDAMYWYRQDPGQGLRLIYYSQIVNDFQKGDIAEGYSVSREKKESFPLTVTSAQKNPTAFYLCASSPRGSTDTQYFGPGTRLTVL.

Only one count was recorded for this clone. V and J are TRBV7-8 and TRBJ2-3; 9 nucleotides agree with TRBD1. Trimming at V came to 2 bases and at J to 1 base, leaving 1 base not matched to a gene. The CDR3 is 15 amino acids. Germline V gene sequence: CDR1 SGHVS, CDR2 FQNEAQ. CDR3 in amino acids: CASSLWDRGTDTQYF. DNA for the CDR3: TGTGCCAGCAGCTTATGGGACAGGGGCACAGATACGCAGTATTTT.

The rearrangement links TRBV4-2 to TRBJ1-4; 8 bases map to TRBD1. Germline-derived CDR1 and CDR2 are LGHNA and YNFKEQ. The CDR3 length is 17 residues. V trimming: 0 bases; J trimming: 2 bases; junction bases outside the gene matches: 5. The CDR3 region is CASSQDPRTGTNEKLFF. CDR3 bases: TGTGCCAGCAGCCAAGACCCCAGGACAGGGACTAATGAAAAACTGTTTTTT.

The chain recombines TRBV27 with TRBJ2-4; 12 bases match TRBD1. The CDR3 has 18 residues. The junction had 5 bases not matched to a gene; V was cut back by 2 bases and J by 0 bases. Germline assignment: CDR1 MNHEY and CDR2 SMNVEV (reference sequence). Written as DNA, the CDR3 is TGTGCCAGCAGTTTAAGGGACAGGGGGCCCTTAGCCAAAAACATTCAGTACTTC. It yields the protein CASSLRDRGPLAKNIQYF.

V and J are TRBV12-5 and TRBJ1-1, with D hard to call. V shed 6 bases and J shed 4 bases, with 24 bases lying between them. The CDR3 loop spans 17 amino acids. Germline V gene data show CDR1 as LGHNT and CDR2 as FRNRAP. The DNA of the CDR3 is TGTGCTAGTGGGCCCACAAGGGTTGGGTCTGAGGTCACTGAAGCTTTCTTT. Translation: CASGPTRVGSEVTEAFF. Full variable domain (remainder filled in from reference TRBV12-5 and TRBJ1-1): DARVTQTPRHKVTEMGQEVTMRCQPILGHNTVFWYRQTMMQGLELLAYFRNRAPLDDSGMPKDRFSAEMPDATLATLKIQPSEPRDSAVYFCASGPTRVGSEVTEAFFGQGTRLTVV.

The V and J genes are TRBV11-2 and TRBJ1-5, with D hard to call. CDR3 length: 13 residues. The V end lost 5 bases, the J end lost 6 bases, and 11 bases lay between the germline ends. Germline V lookup: CDR1 SGHAT, CDR2 FQNNGV. The chain's CDR3 is CASSRARGQPQHF. The CDR3 DNA is TGTGCCAGCAGCAGAGCTAGAGGTCAGCCCCAGCATTTT.

The chain joins TRBV9 to TRBJ2-1; 14 bases are a match to TRBD2. The CDR3 totals 16 residues. V lost 3 bases, J lost 6 bases, and 5 bases stayed unmatched. Germline V gene data show CDR1 as SGDLS and CDR2 as YYNGEE. The CDR3 region is CASSGPGLAGANEQFF. The CDR3 DNA reads TGTGCCAGCAGCGGACCGGGACTAGCGGGAGCCAATGAGCAGTTCTTC.

V gene TRBV4-3 combines with J gene TRBJ2-7; 8 bases fit TRBD1. In germline, CDR1 is LGHNA, CDR2 YSLEER. The V and J ends lost 3 bases and 6 bases, in that order; junction bases with no gene match: 10. The CDR3 covers 15 residues. As DNA, the CDR3 is TGCGCCAGCAGCCAGAGTGGCAGGGGGCTGAGCGAGCAGTACTTC. Its translation: CASSQSGRGLSEQYF.

The chain is built from TRBV7-3 and TRBJ2-1; the D gene is possibly TRBD2 (6 bases). Germline V gene lookup returns CDR1 SGHTA and CDR2 FQGTGA. V gave up 5 bases and J gave up 0 bases, with 11 bases separating them. The CDR3 extends over 15 amino acids. CDR3 bases: TGTGCCAGCAGCCCGGGAGTAAGCTCCTACAATGAGCAGTTCTTC. Amino acids: CASSPGVSSYNEQFF.

The chain employs TRBV7-6 and TRBJ1-2, with a possible D match to TRBD1 (6 bases). With 5 bases removed from V and 3 bases from J, the gap between germline ends came to 16 bases. The CDR3 consists of 15 residues. Germline values: CDR1 SGHVS, CDR2 FNYEAQ. The CDR3 loop reads CASSPGLEGDYGYTF. The CDR3 bases are TGTGCCAGCAGCCCGGGACTCGAGGGGGACTATGGCTACACCTTC.

To note about this clone: The sample carries other DNA sequences with the same CDR3. The rearrangement uses TRBV27 and TRBJ2-7; unclear D gene. Germline loops: CDR1 MNHEY, CDR2 SMNVEV (reference sequence). The CDR3 is 13 amino acids. Trimming shortened V by 0 bases and J by 5 bases, and 8 bases separated the two germline ends. CDR3 amino acids: CASSLSRAHEQYF. The CDR3 bases are TGTGCCAGCAGTTTATCGCGTGCACACGAGCAGTACTTC.

This rearrangement joins TRBV10-3 to TRBJ2-2, with TRBD1 matching over 9 bases. Trimming cost V 3 bases and J 8 bases; bases outside gene matches: 7. The CDR3 has 15 amino acids. In germline, CDR1 is ENHRY, CDR2 SYGVKD. In DNA, the CDR3 is TGTGCCATCAGTGAACCGGGGACAGGGCGGGGGGAGCTGTTTTTT. It translates to CAISEPGTGRGELFF.